This T cell receptor beta chain was profiled in a study of cytomegalovirus exposure and HLA in healthy donors. General observations from the study: Across donors, sequencing depth was assumed by presence/absence analyses to be roughly uniform. As was reported, the classifier diagnosed cytomegalovirus status with high specificity and sensitivity.

About this clone itself: What it binds is not known.

Between the trimmed V and J ends, which lost 6 bases and 5 bases, there was a span of 13 bases. The CDR3 totals 13 residues. Germline V CDR1 and CDR2: MNHNY, SVGAGI (reference sequence). Researchers ran the PCR with 60 Vbeta and 13 Jbeta primers. Profiling relied on immunoSEQ multiplex PCR, and the TCRdb table lists in-frame clones only, not all of them. The table has under 200,000 clones, around 75% seen once. The V and J genes are TRBV6-6 and TRBJ1-1, with D possibly being TRBD1 (6 bases). This clonotype originated in a female donor in good health and CMV-seronegative. Sample: PBMCs. The CDR3 is CASRSGVRTEAFF. The CDR3 nucleotides read TGTGCCAGCAGGTCAGGGGTGAGGACTGAAGCTTTCTTT.